The rows below give T cell receptor beta chains drawn from one sample of a study of blood T cell repertoires in COVID-19. Measured with immunoSEQ multiplex PCR; TCRdb has only the in-frame clones, and not every one. This sample carries 100,000 or so clones, approximately 83% of them seen once, and the ten largest clones take around 3.9%. What was sequenced was peripheral blood. The receptors originated from a man in his forties or fifties with acute or convalescent COVID-19. Each CDR3 is given with its conserved first and last residue.

cdr3_aa: CASSTSDRGPYNEQFF; v_call: TRBV9; j_call: TRBJ2-1
cdr3_aa: CASSFSGTRNQPQHF; v_call: TRBV28; j_call: TRBJ1-5
cdr3_aa: CATSDLQDQGGDTQYF; v_call: TRBV24-1; j_call: TRBJ2-3
cdr3_aa: CASRQPGLAGGGTGELFF; v_call: TRBV28; j_call: TRBJ2-2
cdr3_aa: CASSEESGRAESYEQYF; v_call: TRBV9; j_call: TRBJ2-7
cdr3_aa: CASSLKGHTLTSYNEQFF; v_call: TRBV7-3; j_call: TRBJ2-1
cdr3_aa: CASSLDRSNQPQHF; v_call: TRBV7-6; j_call: TRBJ1-5
cdr3_aa: CATVLNTEAFF; v_call: TRBV19; j_call: TRBJ1-1
cdr3_aa: CASSHTGQGPEAFF; v_call: TRBV4-2; j_call: TRBJ1-1
cdr3_aa: CASSYSRRNTEAFF; v_call: TRBV6-5; j_call: TRBJ1-1
cdr3_aa: CASSQDSRTSYEQYF; v_call: TRBV2; j_call: TRBJ2-7
cdr3_aa: CASSEVGQGIRGRVNQPQHF; v_call: TRBV2; j_call: TRBJ1-5
cdr3_aa: CASIPPYGGPGNTIYF; v_call: TRBV28; j_call: TRBJ1-3
cdr3_aa: CASRMPGDSYYNSPLHF; v_call: TRBV19; j_call: TRBJ1-6
cdr3_aa: CASSYMGAGNEQFF; v_call: TRBV6-5; j_call: TRBJ2-1
cdr3_aa: CASTRSRDYGYTF; v_call: TRBV6-5; j_call: TRBJ1-2
cdr3_aa: CASSLVASSLLYEQYF; v_call: TRBV5-1; j_call: TRBJ2-7
cdr3_aa: CASSPPTGQIRTGYTF; v_call: TRBV18; j_call: TRBJ1-2
cdr3_aa: CASSRTSGGYNEQFF; v_call: TRBV2; j_call: TRBJ2-1
cdr3_aa: CATSREGGKETQYF; v_call: TRBV15; j_call: TRBJ2-5
cdr3_aa: CASSLGTPQETQYF; v_call: TRBV5-1; j_call: TRBJ2-5
cdr3_aa: CASSVSRDTASDTQYF; v_call: TRBV9; j_call: TRBJ2-3
cdr3_aa: CASSYTTGDGNQPQHF; v_call: TRBV6-5; j_call: TRBJ1-5
cdr3_aa: CASSLTSVQETQYF; v_call: TRBV5-6; j_call: TRBJ2-5
cdr3_aa: CASRSSTDTQYF; v_call: TRBV12-3/TRBV12-4; j_call: TRBJ2-3
cdr3_aa: CASSLLRTGTYEKLFF; v_call: TRBV7-8; j_call: TRBJ1-4
cdr3_aa: CASSEYLAVAGHGYTF; v_call: TRBV25-1; j_call: TRBJ1-2
cdr3_aa: CASSIRRGGTDTQYF; v_call: TRBV19; j_call: TRBJ2-3
cdr3_aa: CASSIAGGDYEQYF; v_call: TRBV19; j_call: TRBJ2-7
cdr3_aa: CASSQHWERLASSYNEQFF; v_call: TRBV4-1; j_call: TRBJ2-1
cdr3_aa: CASSLILGELFF; v_call: TRBV7-3; j_call: TRBJ2-2
cdr3_aa: CASSLTGGRTDTQYF; v_call: TRBV4-1; j_call: TRBJ2-3
cdr3_aa: CATSDPATADTQYF; v_call: TRBV24-1; j_call: TRBJ2-3
cdr3_aa: CASSGGGAPLHF; v_call: TRBV12-3/TRBV12-4; j_call: TRBJ1-6
cdr3_aa: CASSPSSEPFYNEQFF; v_call: TRBV5-4; j_call: TRBJ2-1
cdr3_aa: CASSLGQGARETQYF; v_call: TRBV5-5; j_call: TRBJ2-5
cdr3_aa: CASSPGSSGSQETQYF; v_call: TRBV7-2; j_call: TRBJ2-5
cdr3_aa: CASSYGQVSYEQYF; v_call: TRBV6-6; j_call: TRBJ2-7
cdr3_aa: CASSLLTGVYEQYF; v_call: TRBV5-4; j_call: TRBJ2-7
cdr3_aa: CASSELYPVRSYEQYF; v_call: TRBV6-1; j_call: TRBJ2-7
cdr3_aa: CAISESGAGGTVGYTF; v_call: TRBV10-3; j_call: TRBJ1-2
cdr3_aa: CASSDSYSRSTDTQYF; v_call: TRBV6-1; j_call: TRBJ2-3
cdr3_aa: CASSSFGTGAYEQYF; v_call: TRBV19; j_call: TRBJ2-7
cdr3_aa: CASSSTGGPVNEQFF; v_call: TRBV7-3; j_call: TRBJ2-1
cdr3_aa: CASSPGQGNYGYTF; v_call: TRBV18; j_call: TRBJ1-2
cdr3_aa: CASSIAGGGNQPQHF; v_call: TRBV19; j_call: TRBJ1-5
cdr3_aa: CASSLAAGGTGELFF; v_call: TRBV7-6; j_call: TRBJ2-2
cdr3_aa: CATKRSPSTDTQYF; v_call: TRBV10-1; j_call: TRBJ2-3
cdr3_aa: CASRKGVLQGSNNEQFF; v_call: TRBV7-9; j_call: TRBJ2-1
cdr3_aa: CASSLGTRVAAFF; v_call: TRBV12-3/TRBV12-4; j_call: TRBJ1-1
cdr3_aa: CASSVTGLAGPAGANVLTF; v_call: TRBV9; j_call: TRBJ2-6
cdr3_aa: CAWRTGALTGELFF; v_call: TRBV30; j_call: TRBJ2-2
cdr3_aa: CAWRPMGQGSNQPQHF; v_call: TRBV30; j_call: TRBJ1-5
cdr3_aa: CATLGAGGRTDTQYF; v_call: TRBV19; j_call: TRBJ2-3
cdr3_aa: CASSQLAPSGKLFF; v_call: TRBV4-1; j_call: TRBJ1-4
cdr3_aa: CASSLQDREPPETQYF; v_call: TRBV11-2; j_call: TRBJ2-5
cdr3_aa: CASSPDSPIMNTEAFF; v_call: TRBV3-1/TRBV3-2; j_call: TRBJ1-1